One and the same sample provided the 13 T cell receptor beta chains below, sequenced in a study of T cell changes during pregnancy in multiple sclerosis. Using immunoSEQ multiplex PCR, the repertoire was profiled, and TCRdb retains in-frame clones only, with some absent. The repertoire holds approximately 70,000 clones, with roughly nine tenths as singletons. Sequenced here: peripheral blood, sampled in the second trimester of pregnancy. Receptors originate from a female donor in good health, enrolled as a control in a pregnancy study.

The rearrangement links TRBV18 to TRBJ2-7, with 8 bases lining up with TRBD1. Germline V lookup: CDR1 KGHSH, CDR2 LQKENI. The CDR3 is made up of 14 amino acids. V gave up 1 base and J gave up 6 bases; unmatched junction bases: 5. In nucleotides, the CDR3 is TGTGCCAGCTCACCACGAGACAGGGGAAGCGAGCAGTACTTC. Translated, it gives CASSPRDRGSEQYF.

The CDR3 sequence is CASSPWRGAEAFF. The DNA for the CDR3 is TGCGCCAGCAGTCCGTGGAGGGGAGCTGAAGCTTTCTTT. The V and J genes are TRBV4-3 and TRBJ1-1, with a tentative D call TRBD1 (5 bases). The CDR3 consists of 13 residues. Looked up from germline, CDR1 is LGHNA and CDR2 is YSLEER. V was cut by 6 bases and J by 6 bases, with 14 bases left in between.

The V and J genes are TRBV5-1 and TRBJ2-1; a weak D match, TRBD2 (5 bases). This CDR3 spans 15 amino acids. CDR1 and CDR2 (germline): SGHRS, YFSETQ. The V end was cut by 4 bases, the J end by 0 bases, with 11 bases between. The CDR3 nucleotides read TGCGCCAGCAGCGGTGTCGAGGGCTCCTACAATGAGCAGTTCTTC. Protein sequence: CASSGVEGSYNEQFF.

The J gene is TRBJ1-4, the V gene TRBV16; 11 bases match TRBD1. The CDR3 spans 15 residues. V was pared by 0 bases and J by 10 bases, with 4 bases of the junction left unmatched. Germline loops: CDR1 KGHSY, CDR2 FQNENV. The CDR3 DNA reads as TGTGCCAGCAGCCAATCGGGACAGGGGGAAGGAAAACTGTTTTTT. Its translation is CASSQSGQGEGKLFF.

The chain combines TRBV20-1 with TRBJ2-5; D not certain. V dropped 3 bases and J dropped 13 bases, with 15 bases sitting between them. Germline CDR1 is DFQATT and CDR2 is SNEGSKA (reference sequence). This CDR3 contains 11 residues. CDR3 coding DNA: TGCAGTGCTAGTGGGCTAACCAACCGGTACTTC. Amino acids: CSASGLTNRYF.

The CDR3 coding sequence is TGTGCCAGCAGCCAAGACATCGCAGGGGGCAATCAGCCCCAGCATTTT. Amino acids: CASSQDIAGGNQPQHF. V is TRBV4-2 and J is TRBJ1-5; a possible D gene is TRBD1 (6 bases). Germline loops: CDR1 LGHNA, CDR2 YNFKEQ. CDR3 length: 16 residues. Trimming took 0 bases from V and 2 from J, leaving 11 bases between them.

This clone appeared once. CDR3 sequence (DNA): TGTGCCAGTAGCCTGAGGGACAGGGGGTATGGCTACACCTTC. Its translation: CASSLRDRGYGYTF. The V gene is TRBV19, the J gene TRBJ1-2, with 11 bases matching TRBD1. The CDR3 contains 14 residues. Germline loops: CDR1 LNHDA, CDR2 SQIVND (reference sequence). V lost 6 bases, J lost 5 bases, and 5 bases stayed unmatched. Supplemented by reference TRBV19 and TRBJ1-2, the full variable domain reads DGGITQSPKYLFRKEGQNVTLSCEQNLNHDAMYWYRQDPGQGLRLIYYSQIVNDFQKGDIAEGYSVSREKKESFPLTVTSAQKNPTAFYLCASSLRDRGYGYTFGSGTRLTVV.

The chain combines TRBV6-1 with TRBJ2-1, with 12 nucleotides matching TRBD2. The CDR3 totals 15 residues. In germline, CDR1 is MNHNS, CDR2 SASEGT. V dropped 10 bases and J dropped 8; count of bases not matched to a gene: 12. The CDR3 DNA follows: TGTGCCACCCTACTCCTAGCGGGAGGGCCCCATGAGCAGTTCTTC. Protein product: CATLLLAGGPHEQFF.

The chain employs TRBV9 and TRBJ2-1, with D tentatively TRBD1 (6 bases). The V and J ends lost 4 bases and 4 bases respectively, with 21 bases between them. The CDR3 runs 17 residues. The germline gives CDR1 SGDLS, CDR2 YYNGEE. CDR3 DNA: TGTGCCAGCAGCCCGAAACAGGGAAGTTTAGTTTACAATGAGCAGTTCTTC. This codes for CASSPKQGSLVYNEQFF.

V and J are TRBV2 and TRBJ1-1; TRBD1 matches 8 bases. The CDR3 is 12 residues long. Trimming removed 6 bases from V and 4 bases from J; junction bases left unmatched: 1. The germline CDR1 and CDR2 sequences are SNHLY and FYNNEI. The CDR3 reads CASRQGGTEAFF. The DNA of the CDR3 is TGTGCCAGCAGACAGGGGGGCACTGAAGCTTTCTTT.

The rearrangement links TRBV7-8 to TRBJ2-1, with D possibly matching TRBD1 (5 bases). This CDR3 comprises 16 residues. Germline lookup yields CDR1 SGHVS and CDR2 FQNEAQ. The V end lost 5 bases, the J end lost 0 bases, and 14 bases lay between the germline ends. The CDR3 loop is CASSPRGGRSYNEQFF. The CDR3 nucleotides are TGTGCCAGCAGCCCAAGGGGCGGCCGCTCCTACAATGAGCAGTTCTTC.

The V call is TRBV4-3, the J call TRBJ2-7; a weak D match, TRBD2 (6 bases). The CDR3 spans 15 residues. With 4 bases removed from V and 3 bases from J, the gap between germline ends came to 16 bases. The V gene's germline CDR1 is LGHNA and CDR2 YSLEER. Written as DNA, the CDR3 is TGCGCCAGCAGCCCCGGGATGGGCGGGGACTACGAGCAGTACTTC. Residues: CASSPGMGGDYEQYF.

The J gene is TRBJ2-7, the V gene TRBV11-2, with 8 bases identical to TRBD1. V shed 6 bases and J 4 bases; nucleotides not matched to a gene: 5. The length of the CDR3 is 13 residues. Germline CDR1 SGHAT, CDR2 FQNNGV. Here the CDR3 DNA reads TGTGCCAGCAGACCCGGGACAGGTTACGAGCAGTACTTC. Encoded protein: CASRPGTGYEQYF.